The rows below give T cell receptor beta chains drawn from one sample of a study of T-cell memory formation after mild COVID-19. Using its own MiXCR run on the 5' RACE reads, TCRdb lists one record per CDR3 protein. The top ten clones hold 3% to 4.5% of a sample with approximately 240,000 distinct CDR3 sequences, less than 20% of them seen once. Specimen: PBMCs or a T cell subset sorted from them (not recorded which). These receptors all stem from a young man who had mild COVID-19 (a few samples of this study predate the infection). Cell type and time point are not known. CDR3s include the opening cysteine and the closing phenylalanine or tryptophan. D genes are given only for firm matches. The size field is filled for only some rows; it gives once, few, many or a size class.

CDR3 protein: CASSLYYNEQFF
CDR3 DNA: TGTGCCAGCAGCCTCTATTACAATGAGCAGTTCTTC
J gene: TRBJ2-1
D gene: .
clone size: many
V gene: TRBV7-8

CDR3 protein: CATSDLTSGSYNEQFF
CDR3 DNA: TGTGCCACCAGTGATCTCACTAGCGGGAGCTACAATGAGCAGTTCTTC
J gene: TRBJ2-1
D gene: TRBD2
clone size: few
V gene: TRBV24-1

CDR3 protein: CASSPHQSGLSYNEQFF
CDR3 DNA: TGTGCCAGCAGCCCACACCAAAGCGGCCTGTCCTACAATGAGCAGTTCTTC
J gene: TRBJ2-1
D gene: .
clone size: .
V gene: TRBV3-1

CDR3 protein: CASSASGGASRWETQYF
CDR3 DNA: TGTGCCAGCAGCGCTAGCGGGGGGGCCAGTCGTTGGGAGACCCAGTACTTC
J gene: TRBJ2-5
D gene: TRBD2
clone size: many
V gene: TRBV9

CDR3 protein: CSARPQQRGGRDEQFF
CDR3 DNA: TGCAGTGCTAGACCCCAGCAGCGGGGGGGCCGGGATGAGCAGTTCTTC
J gene: TRBJ2-1
D gene: TRBD2
clone size: few
V gene: TRBV20-1

CDR3 protein: CASQLSTGPRSAFF
CDR3 DNA: TGTGCCAGCCAGTTATCGACAGGTCCCAGGTCTGCTTTCTTT
J gene: TRBJ1-1
D gene: .
clone size: few
V gene: TRBV12-3/TRBV12-4

CDR3 protein: CASSLRGSQGSEAFF
CDR3 DNA: TGTGCCAGCAGCTTACGGGGATCACAGGGGTCTGAAGCTTTCTTT
J gene: TRBJ1-1
D gene: TRBD1
clone size: few
V gene: TRBV7-2

CDR3 protein: CASSLAVGNTDTQYF
CDR3 DNA: TGCGCCAGCAGCTTGGCCGTCGGGAATACAGATACGCAGTATTTT
J gene: TRBJ2-3
D gene: .
clone size: few
V gene: TRBV5-1

CDR3 protein: CASSPADRAEKLFF
CDR3 DNA: TGTGCCAGCAGTCCCGCGGACAGGGCGGAAAAACTGTTTTTT
J gene: TRBJ1-4
D gene: TRBD1
clone size: few
V gene: TRBV6-6

CDR3 protein: CASSPGGAKYTDAFF
CDR3 DNA: TGTGCCAGCAGCCCGGGGGGTGCAAAATACACTGACGCTTTCTTT
J gene: TRBJ1-1
D gene: .
clone size: .
V gene: TRBV4-2

CDR3 protein: CSARVWGGETQYF
CDR3 DNA: TGCAGTGCTAGAGTATGGGGTGGAGAGACCCAGTACTTC
J gene: TRBJ2-5
D gene: .
clone size: .
V gene: TRBV20-1

CDR3 protein: CASSSQVSGYTF
CDR3 DNA: TGTGCCAGCAGCTCCCAAGTTAGTGGCTACACCTTC
J gene: TRBJ1-2
D gene: .
clone size: .
V gene: TRBV7-2

CDR3 protein: CASSVEGREGQPQHF
CDR3 DNA: TGTGCCAGCAGCGTGGAAGGGAGGGAAGGGCAGCCCCAGCATTTT
J gene: TRBJ1-5
D gene: .
clone size: .
V gene: TRBV9

CDR3 protein: CASTDRGDSPLHF
CDR3 DNA: TGTGCCAGCACAGACAGGGGGGATTCACCCCTCCACTTT
J gene: TRBJ1-6
D gene: TRBD1
clone size: few
V gene: TRBV25-1

CDR3 protein: CASSQGVTRSYEQYF
CDR3 DNA: TGCGCCAGCAGCCAAGGCGTGACGAGATCCTACGAGCAGTACTTC
J gene: TRBJ2-7
D gene: .
clone size: few
V gene: TRBV4-3

CDR3 protein: CASSLPAGADSGANVLTF
CDR3 DNA: TGTGCCAGCAGCCTCCCCGCCGGGGCGGACTCTGGGGCCAACGTCCTGACTTTC
J gene: TRBJ2-6
D gene: .
clone size: few
V gene: TRBV3-1

CDR3 protein: CASSFTPGQVYSNQPQHF
CDR3 DNA: TGTGCCAGCAGCTTTACCCCGGGACAGGTCTATAGCAATCAGCCCCAGCATTTT
J gene: TRBJ1-5
D gene: TRBD1
clone size: few
V gene: TRBV7-2

CDR3 protein: CASSLVIAGDNEQFF
CDR3 DNA: TGTGCCAGCAGCTTGGTAATAGCGGGGGACAATGAGCAGTTCTTC
J gene: TRBJ2-1
D gene: TRBD2
clone size: .
V gene: TRBV5-6

CDR3 protein: CASSPDLSGGTGELFF
CDR3 DNA: TGCGCCAGCAGCCCGGACCTTAGCGGGGGCACCGGGGAGCTGTTTTTT
J gene: TRBJ2-2
D gene: TRBD2
clone size: few
V gene: TRBV5-1

CDR3 protein: CASSKWAGDLSYEQYF
CDR3 DNA: TGTGCCAGCAGCAAATGGGCCGGGGACCTCTCCTACGAGCAGTACTTC
J gene: TRBJ2-7
D gene: .
clone size: few
V gene: TRBV11-2

CDR3 protein: CASTYHNEQFF
CDR3 DNA: TGTGCCAGCACCTACCATAATGAGCAGTTCTTC
J gene: TRBJ2-1
D gene: .
clone size: few
V gene: TRBV28

CDR3 protein: CASSFPPPPTGELFF
CDR3 DNA: TGTGCCAGCAGCTTCCCGCCCCCTCCCACCGGGGAGCTGTTTTTT
J gene: TRBJ2-2
D gene: .
clone size: few
V gene: TRBV9

CDR3 protein: CASSFGQGRDTEAFF
CDR3 DNA: TGCGCCAGCAGCTTCGGACAGGGTCGGGACACTGAAGCTTTCTTT
J gene: TRBJ1-1
D gene: TRBD1
clone size: .
V gene: TRBV5-1

CDR3 protein: CASGDRGSTEAFF
CDR3 DNA: TGTGCCAGTGGAGACAGGGGTTCCACTGAAGCTTTCTTT
J gene: TRBJ1-1
D gene: TRBD1
clone size: few
V gene: TRBV19

CDR3 protein: CATTQGKNQPQHF
CDR3 DNA: TGTGCCACCACTCAGGGGAAAAATCAGCCCCAGCATTTT
J gene: TRBJ1-5
D gene: .
clone size: .
V gene: TRBV24-1

CDR3 protein: CASSVSVVPRAIQETQYF
CDR3 DNA: TGTGCCAGCTCAGTTTCGGTAGTTCCGAGAGCTATACAAGAGACCCAGTACTTC
J gene: TRBJ2-5
D gene: .
clone size: many
V gene: TRBV12-3/TRBV12-4

CDR3 protein: CASSRRTGGGFPAGYTF
CDR3 DNA: TGTGCCAGCAGCCGTAGGACAGGGGGCGGGTTCCCTGCTGGCTACACCTTC
J gene: TRBJ1-2
D gene: TRBD1
clone size: .
V gene: TRBV12-3/TRBV12-4

CDR3 protein: CASSLLGGYGYTF
CDR3 DNA: TGTGCCAGCAGCTTATTGGGGGGCTATGGCTACACCTTC
J gene: TRBJ1-2
D gene: .
clone size: .
V gene: TRBV7-3

CDR3 protein: CASGTGGTDTQYF
CDR3 DNA: TGTGCCAGTGGGACAGGGGGCACAGATACGCAGTATTTT
J gene: TRBJ2-3
D gene: TRBD1
clone size: few
V gene: TRBV7-6

CDR3 protein: CASSLEGNENIQYF
CDR3 DNA: TGCGCCAGCAGCTTGGAAGGCAATGAAAACATTCAGTACTTC
J gene: TRBJ2-4
D gene: .
clone size: .
V gene: TRBV5-1

CDR3 protein: CSAVYSGGADTQYF
CDR3 DNA: TGCAGTGCGGTCTATAGCGGGGGGGCGGATACGCAGTATTTT
J gene: TRBJ2-3
D gene: TRBD2
clone size: few
V gene: TRBV20-1

CDR3 protein: CASSVNVQETQYF
CDR3 DNA: TGTGCCAGCAGCGTAAATGTCCAAGAGACCCAGTACTTC
J gene: TRBJ2-5
D gene: .
clone size: few
V gene: TRBV9

CDR3 protein: CASSILRDRGTQYF
CDR3 DNA: TGTGCCAGCAGCATACTCCGGGACAGGGGGACCCAGTACTTC
J gene: TRBJ2-5
D gene: TRBD1
clone size: few
V gene: TRBV7-2

CDR3 protein: CASSLGGRGPDTQYF
CDR3 DNA: TGTGCCAGCAGCTTAGGGGGGCGCGGGCCAGATACGCAGTATTTT
J gene: TRBJ2-3
D gene: .
clone size: .
V gene: TRBV7-6

CDR3 protein: CASSYVVGQGTEAFF
CDR3 DNA: TGTGCCAGCAGTTACGTCGTCGGTCAGGGCACTGAAGCTTTCTTT
J gene: TRBJ1-1
D gene: .
clone size: .
V gene: TRBV6-6

CDR3 protein: CAIRLAQGVSTDTQYF
CDR3 DNA: TGTGCCATCAGACTTGCACAGGGAGTTAGCACAGATACGCAGTATTTT
J gene: TRBJ2-3
D gene: .
clone size: few
V gene: TRBV10-3

CDR3 protein: CACSQDRTSGGHEQFF
CDR3 DNA: TGTGCCTGCAGCCAAGACCGGACTAGCGGGGGGCATGAGCAGTTCTTC
J gene: TRBJ2-1
D gene: TRBD2
clone size: once
V gene: TRBV3-1

CDR3 protein: CSAVTTASSYEQYF
CDR3 DNA: TGCAGTGCTGTGACGACGGCCAGCTCCTACGAGCAGTACTTC
J gene: TRBJ2-7
D gene: .
clone size: few
V gene: TRBV20-1

CDR3 protein: CASSQGSGTYNEQFF
CDR3 DNA: TGCGCCAGCAGCCAAGGTAGCGGGACCTACAATGAGCAGTTCTTC
J gene: TRBJ2-1
D gene: TRBD2
clone size: .
V gene: TRBV4-1

CDR3 protein: CASRDADRAGGYTF
CDR3 DNA: TGTGCCAGCAGAGACGCGGACAGGGCTGGCGGCTACACCTTC
J gene: TRBJ1-2
D gene: TRBD1
clone size: .
V gene: TRBV6-2/TRBV6-3

CDR3 protein: CASSQAGFTDTQYF
CDR3 DNA: TGTGCCAGCAGCCAAGCGGGGTTCACAGATACGCAGTATTTT
J gene: TRBJ2-3
D gene: TRBD2
clone size: .
V gene: TRBV7-9

CDR3 protein: CASSIRVTTVVDTEAFF
CDR3 DNA: TGTGCCAGCAGTATACGGGTCACCACGGTCGTGGACACTGAAGCTTTCTTT
J gene: TRBJ1-1
D gene: .
clone size: few
V gene: TRBV11-2

CDR3 protein: CAAARGGGYQETQYF
CDR3 DNA: TGTGCCGCGGCCAGAGGGGGGGGGTACCAAGAGACCCAGTACTTC
J gene: TRBJ2-5
D gene: .
clone size: once
V gene: TRBV12-3/TRBV12-4

CDR3 protein: CASSWGTRGNYGYTF
CDR3 DNA: TGTGCCAGCAGTTGGGGGACACGCGGTAACTATGGCTACACCTTC
J gene: TRBJ1-2
D gene: .
clone size: few
V gene: TRBV5-6

CDR3 protein: CASSGGRSHLSTDTQYF
CDR3 DNA: TGTGCCAGCAGCGGGGGACGCTCCCACTTAAGCACAGATACGCAGTATTTT
J gene: TRBJ2-3
D gene: .
clone size: .
V gene: TRBV3-1

CDR3 protein: CASSFMGYEQYF
CDR3 DNA: TGTGCCAGCAGCTTTATGGGCTACGAGCAGTACTTC
J gene: TRBJ2-7
D gene: .
clone size: .
V gene: TRBV11-2